These T cell receptor beta chains were read from a single sample in a study of blood T cell repertoires in COVID-19. Method: immunoSEQ multiplex PCR; TCRdb's copy keeps in-frame clones and lacks some. The profile shows roughly 120,000 clones, around 80% of them singletons. The sequencing sample was made of peripheral blood. These receptor sequences come from a woman of 80 years or more with acute or convalescent COVID-19. Both conserved end residues are trimmed from each CDR3. D genes are given only for firm matches.

j_call v_call d_call cdr3_aa
TRBJ1-3 TRBV15 - ATGQGSGNTIY
TRBJ1-6 TRBV30 - AWTESYNSPLH
TRBJ1-2 TRBV5-6 - ASSLEVGRAGGYT
TRBJ2-1 TRBV12-3/TRBV12-4 - ASSLRGGEQF
TRBJ2-7 TRBV3-1/TRBV3-2 TRBD2 ASSRAGGYEQY
TRBJ2-3 TRBV19 TRBD2 ASSDRGGSGDTQY
TRBJ2-3 TRBV30 TRBD2 AWRSGGGSDTQY
TRBJ1-3 TRBV5-6 - ASQPGWGPSSGNTIY
TRBJ2-3 TRBV29-1 TRBD2 SVEGSGATDTQY
TRBJ2-5 TRBV19 - ASSAGGRYETQY
TRBJ2-1 TRBV5-1 - ASSFGGTYNEQF
TRBJ1-1 TRBV2 - ASDQESEAF
TRBJ2-7 TRBV2 - ASSEGLANEQY
TRBJ1-1 TRBV30 - AWSGGTNPWAEAF
TRBJ2-5 TRBV24-1 TRBD2 ATSDLGLADQETQY
TRBJ2-3 TRBV25-1 TRBD2 ASSEFRASGGGDTQY
TRBJ2-3 TRBV7-3 - ASSLTGGYTDTQY
TRBJ1-1 TRBV30 - AWRPSGMMNTEAF
TRBJ2-2 TRBV11-3 - ASSAGKNTGELF
TRBJ2-1 TRBV27 - ASSSGLPYHNEQF
TRBJ1-3 TRBV2 - ASRPESSGNTIY
TRBJ2-5 TRBV24-1 TRBD2 ATAGGEETQY
TRBJ1-1 TRBV2 TRBD1 ASRALTGGNTEAF
TRBJ2-5 TRBV29-1 - SVVDSGSGETQY
TRBJ1-5 TRBV19 TRBD1 ASSPWTGSNQPQH
TRBJ1-5 TRBV30 - AWSVGWSRDNQPQH
TRBJ1-1 TRBV28 TRBD1 ASSLLQGVAF
TRBJ2-4 TRBV7-2 - ASSFSGFPGDIQY
TRBJ2-1 TRBV7-2 - ASSLRPEGGEQF
TRBJ1-1 TRBV6-5 TRBD1 ASRTGQALWTEAF
TRBJ2-5 TRBV19 TRBD1 ASSSGGISN
TRBJ2-5 TRBV7-2 TRBD2 ASSSSTSGGAKTQY
TRBJ2-1 TRBV7-3 TRBD2 ASSPLAGGPGEQF
TRBJ2-1 TRBV4-1 TRBD2 ASSQDPSGSRQF
TRBJ1-2 TRBV3-1/TRBV3-2 - ASSQAAANYGYT
TRBJ1-2 TRBV7-8 TRBD1 ASSLPGQGRLGYT
TRBJ1-6 TRBV4-1 - ASSQDAGANSPLH
TRBJ1-4 TRBV4-1 TRBD1 ASRPGQGNEKLF
TRBJ1-5 TRBV6-1 - ASSEAGTSQPQH
TRBJ2-1 TRBV10-2 - ASRMVLGIGNEQF
TRBJ2-1 TRBV19 TRBD1 ASSKTGGSYNEQF
TRBJ1-6 TRBV7-2 TRBD1 ASSPDRGRHSPLH
TRBJ1-2 TRBV5-4 - ASSLIGGNYGYT
TRBJ2-4 TRBV7-2 - ASSLDRSNIQY
TRBJ2-1 TRBV29-1 - SVVRGGNEQF